Listed below are T cell receptor beta chains from one sample, sequenced in a study of beta chain features in type 1 diabetes. Sequencing was performed with immunoSEQ multiplex PCR; in TCRdb, only in-frame clones are kept and a portion is missing. The sample carries hundreds of thousands of clones, around 28% recorded once. The sequencing input was naive CD4+ T cells from blood. The receptor set was obtained from a man younger than 35 in good health. CDR3s include the opening cysteine and the closing phenylalanine or tryptophan. A D gene is named only where the DNA matches it firmly. A row's size may be missing; if present it is once, few, many or a size class.

TRBV30	few	NA	TRBJ2-6	TGTGCCTGGAGTGTCTCTGGGGCCAACGTCCTGACTTTC	CAWSVSGANVLTF
TRBV5-1	few	TRBD1	TRBJ1-1	TGCGCCAGCAGCTTAACCGGGACAGGGTTTTCTGAAGCTTTCTTT	CASSLTGTGFSEAFF
TRBV6-5	NA	TRBD2	TRBJ2-4	TGTGCCAGCACCTACAGACTAGCGGGAGGGCACATTCAGTACTTC	CASTYRLAGGHIQYF
TRBV30	NA	NA	TRBJ2-5	TGTGCCTGGAGTCGGGAGACCCAGTACTTC	CAWSRETQYF
TRBV27	few	NA	TRBJ2-3	TGTGCCAGCAGTTTACCGCAGAGGGATACGCAGTATTTT	CASSLPQRDTQYF
TRBV30	few	TRBD2	TRBJ2-7	TGTGCCCAACCAGCGGGAGTAGGCTACGAGCAGTACTTC	CAQPAGVGYEQYF
TRBV14	few	NA	TRBJ2-3	TGTGCCAGCAGTCGTAGCAGGGGAGCTGCTAGCACAGATACGCAGTATTTT	CASSRSRGAASTDTQYF
TRBV16	once	NA	TRBJ1-2	TGTGCCAGCAGCCAATTGGGGCAGGGACCCTATGGCTACACCTTC	CASSQLGQGPYGYTF
TRBV7-9	once	NA	TRBJ2-1	TGTGCCAGCAGACGTACGGACAATGAGCAGTTCTTC	CASRRTDNEQFF
TRBV5-1	NA	TRBD2	TRBJ2-7	TGCGCCAGCAGCATAGGGACTATTAGGCACGAGCAGTACTTC	CASSIGTIRHEQYF
TRBV10-3	few	TRBD1	TRBJ2-1	TGTGCCACCACTCCGGGACAGGGTTACGGGGATGAGCAGTTCTTC	CATTPGQGYGDEQFF
TRBV5-4	NA	NA	TRBJ1-2	TGTGCCAGCAGAGAACGCGGGAGCTATGGCTACACCTTC	CASRERGSYGYTF
TRBV19	NA	NA	TRBJ1-1	TGTGCCGTGTCATCGACTTGGCTGAACACTGAAGCTTTCTTT	CAVSSTWLNTEAFF
TRBV7-2	NA	NA	TRBJ2-3	TGTGCCAGCAGCTCCGCGGGGCAGCGTGGAAATACGCAGTATTTT	CASSSAGQRGNTQYF
TRBV4-3	NA	NA	TRBJ1-2	TGCGCCAGCAGCCAAGATGCCTTCTATGGCTACACCTTC	CASSQDAFYGYTF
TRBV5-1	NA	NA	TRBJ2-5	TGCGCCAGCAGTGGGTCGCAGGGAGAGACCCAGTACTTC	CASSGSQGETQYF
TRBV2	few	NA	TRBJ1-1	TGTGCCAGCAGTGAGGGCGGGCGCGCTGAAGCTTTCTTT	CASSEGGRAEAFF
TRBV14	once	NA	TRBJ1-2	TGTGCCAGCAGTCCCCACGCGAAAGCAACTTATGGCTACACCTTC	CASSPHAKATYGYTF
TRBV9	few	NA	TRBJ2-1	TGTGCCAGCAGCGTAGGCGGACCCGTCTCCTACAATGAGCAGTTCTTC	CASSVGGPVSYNEQFF
TRBV20-1	NA	NA	TRBJ1-2	TGCAGTGCCGGATCTCCCTATGGCTACACCTTC	CSAGSPYGYTF
TRBV2	few	NA	TRBJ2-3	TGTGCCAGCGCCCCCAGGGCGGTTAGCACAGATACGCAGTATTTT	CASAPRAVSTDTQYF
TRBV5-6	few	NA	TRBJ2-1	TGTGCCAGCAGCTTGGGATCTCACCCCTACAATGAGCAGTTCTTC	CASSLGSHPYNEQFF
TRBV30	few	TRBD1	TRBJ2-3	TGTGCCTGGAGCACAGGGGCGAGAGATACGCAGTATTTT	CAWSTGARDTQYF
TRBV29-1	few	TRBD1	TRBJ2-7	TGCAGCGCCCGACAGGGGGACAACGAGCAGTACTTC	CSARQGDNEQYF
TRBV18	NA	TRBD1	TRBJ2-1	TGTGCCAGCTCACCTGGACAGGACTCCTACAATGAGCAGTTCTTC	CASSPGQDSYNEQFF
TRBV19	NA	NA	TRBJ2-5	TGTGCCAGTAGTATCGGCAGGCCAGAAGAGACCCAGTACTTC	CASSIGRPEETQYF
TRBV30	NA	TRBD2	TRBJ2-7	TGTGCCTGGAAGCTAGCGGGACTTCTCTCCTACGAGCAGTACTTC	CAWKLAGLLSYEQYF
TRBV29-1	NA	TRBD2	TRBJ2-7	TGCAGCGTTGAAACCCGGACTAGCGGGAGGTTTTACGAGCAGTACTTC	CSVETRTSGRFYEQYF
TRBV27	NA	TRBD1	TRBJ2-5	TGTGCCAGCAGTTTTTCGGCGACAGGGTGGGAGACCCAGTACTTC	CASSFSATGWETQYF
TRBV4-1	NA	NA	TRBJ2-5	TGCGCCAGCAGCCTTTTGAGGGGGGAGACCCAGTACTTC	CASSLLRGETQYF
TRBV5-1	few	NA	TRBJ2-7	TGCGCCAGCAGCTTGGCGGGAACCTACGAGCAGTACTTC	CASSLAGTYEQYF
TRBV15	NA	NA	TRBJ2-1	TGTGCCACCAGCAGAGAAGTGACTATGTACAATGAGCAGTTCTTC	CATSREVTMYNEQFF
TRBV27	NA	TRBD1	TRBJ1-5	TGTGCCAGCAGGGACAGGGGAGGTCAGCCCCAGCATTTT	CASRDRGGQPQHF
TRBV18	NA	TRBD1	TRBJ2-5	TGTGCCAGCTCACCAGACAGGGAGGAGACCCAGTACTTC	CASSPDREETQYF
TRBV9	NA	NA	TRBJ2-7	TGTGCCAGCAGCGCCACCGGGTCCCCTCTTTACGAGCAGTACTTC	CASSATGSPLYEQYF
TRBV30	NA	NA	TRBJ2-1	TGTGCCTGGAGTGTAAGGCTCGATTACAATGAGCAGTTCTTC	CAWSVRLDYNEQFF
TRBV10-1	NA	NA	TRBJ1-2	TGCGCCAGCAGTGACCAGGGGTACGGCTACACCTTC	CASSDQGYGYTF
TRBV30	few	NA	TRBJ2-7	TGTGCCTGGAGTCCGAGGAATACCTACGAGCAGTACTTC	CAWSPRNTYEQYF
TRBV27	NA	NA	TRBJ2-7	TGTGCCAGCAGCCGAGGGACATCCTCCTACGAGCAGTACTTC	CASSRGTSSYEQYF
TRBV7-7	NA	NA	TRBJ2-1	TGTGCCAGCAGCCCCCGCGACTCGGCCTTTTACAATGAGCAGTTCTTC	CASSPRDSAFYNEQFF
TRBV6-4	NA	TRBD2	TRBJ2-7	TGTGCCAGGGGGACTATCCGGGCCGAGCAGTACTTC	CARGTIRAEQYF
TRBV6-6	NA	NA	TRBJ2-3	TGTGCCAGCAAAGAGGAAGGCACAGATACGCAGTATTTT	CASKEEGTDTQYF
TRBV20-1	NA	NA	TRBJ2-2	TGCAGTGCTACGATGAGCCGGGAGCTGTTTTTT	CSATMSRELFF
TRBV4-2	NA	TRBD1	TRBJ2-7	TGTGCCAGCAGCCAGCGGGACAGGGGACACGAGCAGTACTTC	CASSQRDRGHEQYF
TRBV2	NA	TRBD1	TRBJ2-1	TGTGCCAGCAGGCCGACCGGGACAGGGGTTATCAATGAGCAGTTCTTC	CASRPTGTGVINEQFF
TRBV29-1	NA	TRBD1	TRBJ1-2	TGCAGCGCTGGGACAGGAAACCATGGCTACACCTTC	CSAGTGNHGYTF
TRBV29-1	few	TRBD2	TRBJ2-1	TGCAGCGTTCGGATGGGGACTAGCGGGAGCAATGAGCAGTTCTTC	CSVRMGTSGSNEQFF
TRBV9	few	TRBD1	TRBJ1-5	TGTGCCAGCAGCGTAGATACAGGGGCATATCAGCCCCAGCATTTT	CASSVDTGAYQPQHF
TRBV5-1	NA	NA	TRBJ2-1	TGCGCCAGCCGGGCGCACCTTGGGTTCTTC	CASRAHLGFF
TRBV29-1	few	NA	TRBJ2-3	TGCAGCGACCAGGGTAGCACAGATACGCAGTATTTT	CSDQGSTDTQYF
TRBV29-1	few	TRBD2	TRBJ2-7	TGCAGCGTTGAACTAGCGGGTTACGAGCAGTACTTC	CSVELAGYEQYF
TRBV7-9	few	TRBD1	TRBJ2-7	TGTGCCAGCAGCTCCACAGGGGCCTACGAGCAGTACTTC	CASSSTGAYEQYF
TRBV5-1	NA	NA	TRBJ2-2	TGCGCCAGCAGTCCTACAGTGAACACCGGGGAGCTGTTTTTT	CASSPTVNTGELFF
TRBV15	few	NA	TRBJ2-7	TGTGCCACCAGCAGAGGCTCGTCTAGCGTCCGCTCCTACGAGCAGTACTTC	CATSRGSSSVRSYEQYF
TRBV28	few	NA	TRBJ1-1	TGTGCCAGCAGTGCGGGTGGCACTGAAGCTTTCTTT	CASSAGGTEAFF